This T cell receptor beta chain is from a study of T cell responses to AZD1222 COVID-19 vaccine. Findings and caveats of the study: In the spike-specific TCR repertoire, nearly half reportedly target unmutated variant regions. It should be noted that donors were predominantly white British and more often female, and clonal diversity was possibly underestimated. Spike-wide coverage was observed for vaccine-associated CD4 TCRs, with dominant responses at 160-218 and 743-854. At study baseline, merely six AZD1222 recipients were seropositive.

A word on this clone: Its antigen remains unidentified.

Profiled with immunoSEQ multiplex PCR; TCRdb holds only in-frame clones, not every one. Counted here are more than 85,000 clones, around 92% occurring once; the ten biggest clones make up approximately 8%. V gave up 0 bases and J gave up 5 bases, with 8 bases separating them. In germline, CDR1 is GTSNPN, CDR2 SVGIG (reference sequence). The CDR3 contains 14 residues. The receptor comes from an adult in good health. The chain links TRBV30 to TRBJ1-6; D uncertain. The input for sequencing was peripheral blood, taken on day 0 of AZD1222 vaccination. The CDR3 sequence: CAWSVQGNNSPLHF. CDR3 DNA sequence: TGTGCCTGGAGTGTACAAGGGAATAATTCACCCCTCCACTTT.